This T cell receptor (beta chain) derives from a study of T cells in Graves' hyperthyroidism and ophthalmopathy. In the study overall: Peripheral blood was taken when the disease was first diagnosed, before any treatment began. The study, taken as a whole, reports: Most thyroid-expanded clonotypes above 0.001 were also found in blood.

Uncontrolled infection, other autoimmune disease, pregnancy or lactation disqualified patients from enrolment. Thyroid ultrasound, orbital computed tomography, clinical symptoms, and serum thyroxine and TRAb underpinned diagnoses. Details on this clonotype: Its antigen is unidentified.

This CDR3 spans 14 amino acids. Germline CDR1 reads SNHLY; CDR2 reads FYNNEI. Between the trimmed V and J ends, which lost 7 bases and 1 base, there was a span of 11 bases. Researchers amplified the TCR beta CDR3 regions from RNA transcripts. First-round RT-PCR of the TCR CDR3 relied on the HTBI primer set. TCRdb analysed the multiplex PCR reads with MiXCR anew, one entry per CDR3 protein. The sample gives nearly 750,000 distinct CDR3 sequences, 35% of which show up once; roughly 30% is in the top ten. This chain uses TRBV2 with TRBJ1-5, with D perhaps TRBD1 (5 bases). The receptor comes from a woman between 35 and 50 years old with Graves' hyperthyroidism. The sequenced material came from blood. CDR3 nucleotide sequence: TGTGCCAGCACAGAGGGGTTGAGCAATCAGCCCCAGCATTTT. Protein: CASTEGLSNQPQHF.